This T cell receptor (beta chain) was sequenced during a study of Graves' ophthalmopathy and Graves' hyperthyroidism. Overall study results and limits: Distinction of ophthalmopathy from stable hyperthyroidism by a 13-signature model reached nearly 90% sensitivity and about 80% specificity. Among thyroid clonotypes expanded above 0.001 frequency, most also appeared in blood.

CDR3 length: 19 amino acids. The trim removed 6 bases at V and 3 bases at J, leaving 10 bases unmatched. In this sample, this clonotype turned up many times. Antigen specificity is unknown. Additional autoimmune diseases, uncontrolled infections, pregnancy or lactation disqualified patients. Amplification from RNA transcripts yielded the TCR beta CDR3 regions. The authors performed first-round RT-PCR with HTBI primers and then a second-round multiplex PCR. TCRdb recomputed calls from the multiplex PCR reads with MiXCR, one row per CDR3 protein. The profile shows a few hundred thousand distinct CDR3 sequences, under 45% of them singletons.

Sequencing used peripheral blood or thyroid tissue (not recorded which). This TCR was recovered from an adult man with Graves' hyperthyroidism. The genes are TRBV12-3 or TRBV12-4 and TRBJ2-6; TRBD2 aligns across 14 bases. The CDR3 DNA is TGTGCCAGCAGGGGACCGACTAGCGGGAGGGCCGTTGGGGCCAACGTCCTGACTTTC. This gives the protein CASRGPTSGRAVGANVLTF.